The T cell receptor (beta chain) under discussion was sequenced for a study of blood T cell repertoires in COVID-19. As for the study in general: Researchers got acute and convalescent COVID-19 samples from the United States, Italy and Spain. T cells, B-cell-depleted T cells, or PBMCs provided the cDNA or gDNA that served as material.

In the original processing: Estimates of nucleated cell counts were drawn from the amplification of reference gene primers. Sequenced by immunoSEQ multiplex PCR; TCRdb stores in-frame clones only, minus some. That table furnishes V, J and clone size, whereas the DNA furnished D and trimming. Found here are approximately 22,000 clones, 92% of them singletons; the top ten hold roughly a third. Trimming removed 1 base from V and 4 bases from J, with 10 bases in between. The CDR3 contains 14 residues. Germline V CDR1 and CDR2: SEHNR, FQNEAQ (reference sequence). The origin of this receptor is an older man with active COVID-19. This chain connects TRBV7-9 to TRBJ1-2, with no clear D. Input material: peripheral blood. Here the CDR3 DNA reads TGTGCCAGCAGCTTAGTGAGGTCAGCCTATGGCTACACCTTC. Residues: CASSLVRSAYGYTF.